Shown below are 7 T cell receptor beta chains from a single sample sequenced in a study of OX40 agonist ivuxolimab in advanced cancers. The repertoire was sequenced with immunoSEQ multiplex PCR; TCRdb's copy has only in-frame clones and lacks some. Of 81,000 or so clones in the sample, more than 75% were seen once. The sample here was CD4+ or CD8+ T cells sorted from blood, taken in a trial of the OX40 agonist ivuxolimab. Source of these receptors: an adult with an advanced solid tumor such as melanoma, head and neck, liver or kidney cancer.

This clone appeared a few times. V and J are TRBV7-9 and TRBJ1-1; 8 bases align to TRBD1. Looked up from germline, CDR1 is SEHNR and CDR2 is FQNEAQ (reference sequence). After removal of 4 bases from V and 3 bases from J, the junction contained 4 bases not matched to a gene. CDR3 length: 14 amino acids. The CDR3: CASSSLTGDTEAFF. In nucleotides, the CDR3 is TGTGCCAGCAGCTCCCTGACAGGGGACACTGAAGCTTTCTTT. The variable domain in full, with the rest retrieved from reference TRBV7-9 and TRBJ1-1, is DTGVSQNPRHKITKRGQNVTFRCDPISEHNRLYWYRQTLGQGPEFLTYFQNEAQLEKSRLLSDRFSAERPKGSFSTLEIQRTEQGDSAMYLCASSSLTGDTEAFFGQGTRLTVV.

The chain joins TRBV19 to TRBJ1-1; unclear D gene. Trimming took 6 bases from V and 5 from J, leaving 19 bases between them. Germline-derived CDR1 and CDR2 are LNHDA and SQIVND (reference sequence). This CDR3 spans 15 amino acids. This chain's CDR3 is CASRVGGSTGTEAFF. Written as DNA, the CDR3 is TGTGCCAGTAGAGTGGGTGGCAGCACGGGGACTGAAGCTTTCTTT.

The chain uses TRBV2 and TRBJ2-5, with D possibly being TRBD2 (5 bases). The V end was cut by 4 bases, the J end by 0 bases, with 6 bases between. This CDR3 has 13 residues. The germline V gene has CDR1 SNHLY and CDR2 FYNNEI. CDR3 amino acids: CASSGRDQETQYF. As DNA, the CDR3 is TGTGCCAGCAGTGGGCGGGACCAAGAGACCCAGTACTTC.

This sequence joins TRBV5-1 and TRBJ2-3; D unresolved. CDR3 length equals 14 residues. V lost 5 bases and J 4 bases, leaving 14 bases between the germline ends. CDR1 and CDR2 from the germline V gene are SGHRS and YFSETQ. The CDR3 sequence is CASRPHFDSDTQYF. The CDR3 DNA follows: TGCGCCAGCAGACCCCATTTCGATTCAGATACGCAGTATTTT.

This chain links TRBV7-2 with TRBJ2-5, with 8 nucleotides matching TRBD2. J was trimmed by 1 base and V by 6 bases; bases with no gene match: 7. CDR1 and CDR2 from the germline V gene are SGHTA and FQGNSA. CDR3 size: 15 residues. CDR3 protein: CASRDNSGGQETQYF. CDR3 coding DNA: TGTGCCAGCAGAGACAACAGCGGGGGCCAAGAGACCCAGTACTTC.

The J gene is TRBJ1-4, the V gene TRBV29-1; D might be TRBD1 (5 bases). This CDR3 has 13 amino acids. Germline CDR1 is SQVTM and CDR2 is ANQGSEA. V was trimmed by 5 bases and J by 5 bases, leaving 12 bases between them. CDR3 loop: CSVPGAANEKLFF. The DNA for the CDR3 is TGCAGCGTTCCCGGGGCAGCGAATGAAAAACTGTTTTTT.

The chain couples TRBV14 to TRBJ2-7; D not resolved. Between the trimmed V and J ends, which lost 1 base and 6 bases, there was a span of 10 bases. This CDR3 contains 13 residues. CDR1 is SGHDN, CDR2 FVKESK, per germline. CDR3 loop: CASSQGQLSEQYF. The DNA of the CDR3 is TGTGCCAGCAGCCAAGGACAACTCTCCGAGCAGTACTTC.